One sample yielded the 14 T cell receptor delta chains listed below, sequenced in a study of gamma-delta chains in newborns, infants, children. TCRdb applied CATT to the reads for clone calling. This sample has roughly 7,100 delta-chain clones, with about 0.66% found just once. Sequences were obtained from blood. Receptors were obtained from a child who was a newborn, infant or young child, either healthy, febrile or measles-vaccinated (not recorded which).

As to this clone: A much larger clone lies a single base off, so this may be a read error. Other nucleotide sequences from this sample produce the same CDR3. The chain employs TRDV2 and TRDJ1, with 10 bases identical to TRDD3. The CDR3 consists of 14 residues. CDR1 and CDR2 from the germline V gene are GEAIGNYY and EKD. CDR3 in DNA: TGTGCCTGTGACACCGGGGGATACGCCGATAAACTCATATTT. This sequence encodes CACDTGGYADKLIF.

By share of the sample, this clone is medium-sized. The gene calls are TRDV2 and TRDJ3, with 9 bases fitting TRDD3. Germline trimming cut 3 bases from V and 0 bases from J; bases unmatched to any gene: 8. From germline, CDR1 is GEAIGNYY and CDR2 EKD. CDR3 length: 19 amino acids. In DNA form, the CDR3 reads TGTGCCTGTGACCCAGTACTGGGGGACCTCTCCTGGGACACCCGACAGATGTTTTTC. It specifies CACDPVLGDLSWDTRQMFF.

About this clone: TCRdb's entry gives the protein of a much larger clone, which mismatches this DNA's translation at residue 16, likely from a read error; the protein reported here is translated from the DNA. The rearrangement joins TRDV2 to TRDJ3, with 12 bases fitting TRDD3. This CDR3 is built from 18 residues. Germline V gives CDR1 GEAIGNYY, CDR2 EKD. The CDR3 loop reads CACDKVLGDTWDTRQVFF. The DNA for the CDR3 is TGTGCCTGTGACAAAGTACTGGGGGATACCTGGGACACCCGACAGGTGTTTTTC.

Concerning this clone: A far larger clone is only one base removed, so a read error is likely. This rearrangement joins TRDV2 to TRDJ1, with 7 bases fitting TRDD3. In germline, CDR1 is GEAIGNYY, CDR2 EKD. The CDR3 is 16 residues long. Here the CDR3 DNA reads TGTGCCTGTGACACTTTATCCACTGGGGTTGGCGATAGACTCATCTTT. The encoded protein is CACDTLSTGVGDRLIF.

Comment on this clone: TCRdb has a much larger clone's protein, which differs at residue 6 from the translation of this DNA, likely because of a read error; what is shown is the protein translated from the DNA. This chain connects TRDV2 to TRDJ2; TRDD3 agrees at 13 bases. Germline V gives CDR1 GEAIGNYY, CDR2 EKD. CDR3 length: 16 residues. V was pared by 3 bases and J by 7 bases, with 7 bases of the junction left unmatched. DNA of the CDR3: TGTGCCTGTGACTCCCCACTGGGGGATACGCTAGCACAACTCTTCTTT. Protein product: CACDSPLGDTLAQLFF.

In the case of this clone: A far larger clone is only one base removed, so a read error is likely. Other DNA sequences in this specimen translate into the identical CDR3. V and J are TRDV2 and TRDJ1, with D possibly TRDD3 on 6 matching bases. The CDR3 has 14 residues. Germline V gene lookup returns CDR1 GEAIGNYY and CDR2 EKD. Trimming cost V 4 bases and J 1 base, with 12 bases left between them. The CDR3 spells CACDVLGTTDKLIF. In nucleotides, the CDR3 is TGTGCCTGTGATGTACTGGGAACCACCGATAAACTCATCTTT.

This clone was seen more than once but under ten times. A far larger clone is just one base off, so this is likely a read error. At the DNA level, this CDR3 is encoded by other sequences in the same sample as well. CDR3 coding DNA: TGTGCCTGTGACACCGTAGGCCGGGGGAAGTACACCGATAAACTCATTTTT. The encoded protein is CACDTVGRGKYTDKLIF. V and J are TRDV2 and TRDJ1; TRDD3 is a possible D gene (6 bases). This CDR3 region has 17 residues. CDR1 and CDR2 (germline): GEAIGNYY, EKD.

As to this clone: A much larger clone lies a single base off, so this may be a read error. The gene calls are TRDV2 and TRDJ2, with TRDD3 matching over 10 bases. Per the germline V gene, CDR1 is GEAIGNYY and CDR2 is EKD. The CDR3 contains 16 residues. CDR3 region: CACDTLGDALAAQLFF. The DNA of the CDR3 is TGTGCCTGTGACACACTGGGGGATGCTTTGGCAGCACAACTCTTCTTT.

A remark on this clone: A read error is the likely source, as a far larger clone sits one nucleotide away. The chain carries TRDV2 and TRDJ3; 9 bases fit TRDD3. The J segment lost 0 bases and the V segment lost 3 bases, leaving 8 bases of the junction unmatched. In germline, CDR1 is GEAIGNYY, CDR2 EKD. The CDR3 runs to 19 residues. In DNA form, the CDR3 reads TGTGCCTGTGACGAACTGGGGGACCGACGCTCCTGGGACACCCGACAGATGTTTTTC. Its protein product is CACDELGDRRSWDTRQMFF.

This clone has a count of ten or more. The V and J genes are TRDV3 and TRDJ1; TRDD3 agrees at 13 bases. CDR1 is TVYSNPD, CDR2 GDNSRS, per germline (reference sequence). The CDR3 is made up of 20 amino acids. The junction had 19 bases not matched to a gene; V was cut back by 2 bases and J by 1 base. The CDR3 region is CAFGKLTLYWGIRFTDKLIF. The CDR3 DNA reads as TGTGCCTTTGGGAAATTAACTTTGTACTGGGGGATACGATTCACCGATAAACTCATCTTT.

This clone was detected only a few times. A clone one base away is much larger, so this may be a read error. At the DNA level, this CDR3 is encoded by other sequences in the same sample as well. CDR3 protein: CACDRLGDTYTDKLIF. The CDR3 DNA follows: TGTGCCTGTGACCGATTGGGGGATACGTACACCGATAAACTCATCTTT. The chain joins TRDV2 to TRDJ1, with 11 bases lining up with TRDD3. After removal of 3 bases from V and 0 bases from J, the junction contained 5 bases not matched to a gene. CDR1 is GEAIGNYY and CDR2 is EKD in the germline V gene. The CDR3 spans 16 residues.

The sample holds many counts of this clone. This sequence may be a read error, since a much larger clone differs from it by one base. The same CDR3 also results from other DNA sequences found in this sample. The chain has TRDV2 and TRDJ2; TRDD3 matches 7 bases. Germline CDR1 reads GEAIGNYY; CDR2 reads EKD. Losses at the gene ends were 0 bases for V and 4 bases for J; bases not matched to a gene: 1. The CDR3 contains 14 residues. The CDR3 DNA is TGTGCCTGTGACACCTGGGGGAAGACAGCACAACTCTTCTTT. Residues: CACDTWGKTAQLFF.

The table lists this clone with a few counts. TCRdb attributes to this sequence the protein of a much larger clone, which differs from the DNA translation at residue 11; a read error is likely, and the protein displayed is translated from the DNA. The V and J genes are TRDV2 and TRDJ1; 9 bases line up with TRDD3. This CDR3 region has 19 residues. V was clipped by 0 bases and J by 0 bases; unmatched bases: 13. Looked up from germline, CDR1 is GEAIGNYY and CDR2 is EKD. The CDR3 DNA follows: TGTGCCTGTGACACCGTCCCTGGGGGATCCTACTCGTACACCGATAAACTCATCTTT. Its protein product is CACDTVPGGSYSYTDKLIF.

Concerning this clone: Being one base from a much bigger clone, this may be a read error. This sequence joins TRDV2 and TRDJ3, with a possible D match to TRDD3 (5 bases). Trimming removed 3 bases from V and 1 base from J, with 12 bases in between. CDR1 is GEAIGNYY, CDR2 EKD, per germline. The CDR3 runs 17 residues. The CDR3 nucleotides are TGTGCCTGTGACCCCCATACGATTTCCTGGGACACCCGACAGATGTTTTTC. Translated, it gives CACDPHTISWDTRQMFF.